This record concerns one T cell receptor beta chain sequence. Method: immunoSEQ multiplex PCR; TCRdb's copy keeps in-frame clones and lacks some. This sample carries some 110,000 clones, over 75% of them seen once, and the ten largest clones take 1.1%. J was trimmed by 8 bases and V by 5 bases; bases with no gene match: 8. From germline, CDR1 is LNHDA and CDR2 SQIVND (reference sequence). This CDR3 spans 14 amino acids. The sample belongs to a study of control samples from healthy donors and cancer patients. This clonotype originated in a woman aged 45 to 65 with colorectal cancer. This chain links TRBV19 with TRBJ2-1; TRBD2 matches at 8 bases. Material: PBMCs. CDR3 protein: CASSPSTRGDEQFF. The CDR3 DNA is TGTGCCAGTAGTCCCAGTACGCGGGGGGATGAGCAGTTCTTC.